This T cell receptor (beta chain) is drawn from a study of blood T cells in healthy people across ages. Study-wide results and caveats: PBMCs went unsorted, and a conclusive naive versus antigen-experienced comparison was therefore prevented.

For the second PCR, which ran for roughly 7 to 11 cycles, a sample-barcoded 5' primer and a J-beta primer mix were used. MiXCR, run by TCRdb on the 5' RACE reads, gives a single entry per CDR3 protein. The sample includes more than 1.4 million distinct CDR3 sequences, about 40% of them seen just once. Worth noting for this clonotype: Its specificity is not known.

The germline V gene encodes CDR1 DFQATT and CDR2 SNEGSKA (reference sequence). The CDR3 extends over 15 amino acids. Trimming pared 3 bases from V and 3 bases from J, leaving 15 bases between. The V call is TRBV20-1, the J call TRBJ1-5, with D maybe TRBD1 (5 bases). This sequence was found in a woman between 18 and 30 years old in good health. The sequencing sample was made of blood. This CDR3 is CSARVGTVPNQPQHF. The CDR3, as DNA: TGCAGTGCTAGGGTTGGGACCGTTCCCAATCAGCCCCAGCATTTT.